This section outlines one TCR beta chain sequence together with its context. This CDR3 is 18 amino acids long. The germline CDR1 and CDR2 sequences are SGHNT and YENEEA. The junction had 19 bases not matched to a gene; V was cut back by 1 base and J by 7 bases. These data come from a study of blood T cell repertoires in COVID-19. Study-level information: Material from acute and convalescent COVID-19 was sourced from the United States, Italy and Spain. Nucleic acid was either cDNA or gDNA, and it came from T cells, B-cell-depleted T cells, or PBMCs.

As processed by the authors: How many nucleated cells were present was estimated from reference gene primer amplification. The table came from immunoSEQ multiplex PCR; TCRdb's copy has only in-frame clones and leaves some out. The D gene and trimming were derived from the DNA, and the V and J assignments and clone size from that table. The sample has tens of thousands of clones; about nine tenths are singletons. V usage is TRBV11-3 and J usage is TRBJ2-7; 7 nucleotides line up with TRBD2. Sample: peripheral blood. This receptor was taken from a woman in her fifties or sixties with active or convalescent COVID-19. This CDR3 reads CASSLVSRIGGTLVEQYF. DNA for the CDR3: TGTGCCAGCAGCTTAGTAAGTAGAATCGGGGGGACCCTGGTGGAGCAGTACTTC.